These T cell receptor beta chains were read from a single sample in a study of PD-1 blockade in classical Hodgkin lymphoma. Sequenced by immunoSEQ multiplex PCR; TCRdb stores in-frame clones only, minus some. The profile covers about 15,000 clones, with 86% appearing a single time and 0.84% taken by the ten largest. Sequencing input: CD4+ T cells from blood. These receptors were collected from a human donor with classical Hodgkin lymphoma. Both conserved end residues are part of each CDR3. The D gene is left open where the match is weak. Not every row has a clone size; where given, it reads once, few, many or a size class.

d_gene	v_gene	abundance	j_gene	CDR3nt	CDR3aa
NA	TRBV29-1	NA	TRBJ1-1	TGCAGCGCTACAGGTCGGGCAAACACTGAAGCTTTCTTT	CSATGRANTEAFF
NA	TRBV7-2	NA	TRBJ2-1	TGTGCCAGCAGCTTAGTGACAGGCAATGAGCAGTTCTTC	CASSLVTGNEQFF
NA	TRBV7-8	NA	TRBJ1-1	TGTGCCAGCAGCTTAGTTAAGAAGAACACTGAAGCTTTCTTT	CASSLVKKNTEAFF
TRBD1	TRBV10-3	NA	TRBJ2-7	TGTGCCATCAGTGATGAGGGGGCGGCATTTTTCGAGCAGTACTTC	CAISDEGAAFFEQYF
NA	TRBV27	NA	TRBJ1-2	TGTGCCAGCAGACAGTGGGGCCCCACCCGCGGCTACACCTTC	CASRQWGPTRGYTF
NA	TRBV28	few	TRBJ1-5	TGTGCCAGTCGTCTTAGCAATCAGCCCCAGCATTTT	CASRLSNQPQHF
NA	TRBV28	NA	TRBJ1-2	TGTGCCAGCCGGCCGAACTATGGCTACACCTTC	CASRPNYGYTF
TRBD1	TRBV7-6	few	TRBJ2-7	TGTGCCAGCAGCTTTTCGCAGGGGGCCTCCTACGAGCAGTACTTC	CASSFSQGASYEQYF
NA	TRBV7-7	NA	TRBJ2-7	TGTGCCAGCAGCACCACACAGGGTGGGTTGCAGTACTTC	CASSTTQGGLQYF
TRBD1	TRBV30	NA	TRBJ1-2	TGTGCCTGGATCCCTCCCAGGTCCCTCCGGGACAGGGTGGCCCGAAGAAGTGGCTACACCTTC	CAWIPPRSLRDRVARRSGYTF
NA	TRBV19	NA	TRBJ1-2	TGTGCCAGTAGCCCGACAGGATTCTATGGCTACACCTTC	CASSPTGFYGYTF
TRBD1	TRBV4-2	NA	TRBJ1-4	TGTGCCAGCAGCCAGGCGGGACAGGGACGAGAAAAACTGTTTTTT	CASSQAGQGREKLFF
TRBD1	TRBV29-1	NA	TRBJ1-4	TGCAGCGTCGTGACAGGGTTCGGGGAAAAACTGTTTTTT	CSVVTGFGEKLFF
NA	TRBV4-2	NA	TRBJ2-3	TGTGCCAGCAGCCATGGAAGCTTCGGGACACCGGCCAGCACAGATACGCAGTATTTT	CASSHGSFGTPASTDTQYF
NA	TRBV5-1	NA	TRBJ2-5	TGCGCCAGCAGCTCGTACAGGGTCCAAGAGACCCAGTACTTC	CASSSYRVQETQYF
NA	TRBV29-1	NA	TRBJ1-5	TGCAGCGTTGGGGCCGGCGGCAATCAGCCCCAGCATTTT	CSVGAGGNQPQHF
TRBD2	TRBV28	NA	TRBJ2-7	TGTGCCACGACTAGCGGGATTACCTACGAGCAGTACTTC	CATTSGITYEQYF
NA	TRBV18	NA	TRBJ1-1	TGTGCCAGCTCACCAGTCCTGAACACTGAAGCTTTCTTT	CASSPVLNTEAFF
TRBD2	TRBV18	NA	TRBJ2-1	TGTGCCAGCTCAACCCGGACTAGCGGACACAATGAGCAGTTCTTC	CASSTRTSGHNEQFF
NA	TRBV7-6	NA	TRBJ2-1	TGTGCCAGCTCTGGACAGCGTTACAATGAGCAGTTCTTC	CASSGQRYNEQFF
NA	TRBV30	NA	TRBJ2-1	TGTGCCTGGAGTGTAGGGTACAATGAGCAGTTCTTC	CAWSVGYNEQFF
TRBD1	TRBV2	NA	TRBJ2-1	TGTGCCAGACTCGGGACAGGGTCTAACAATGAGCAGTTCTTC	CARLGTGSNNEQFF
NA	TRBV28	NA	TRBJ2-3	TGTGCCAGCAGTTTTGGTCAACCGAGCACAGATACGCAGTATTTT	CASSFGQPSTDTQYF
NA	TRBV18	NA	TRBJ1-2	TGTGCCAGCTCACCAAACGCAGCCGCTAACTATGGCTACACCTTC	CASSPNAAANYGYTF
TRBD1	TRBV18	NA	TRBJ2-7	TGTGCCAGCTCACTAGGACAGGGGGACTACGAGCAGTACTTC	CASSLGQGDYEQYF
NA	TRBV7-8	NA	TRBJ2-7	TGTGCCAGCAGCTTAGCGTCTGGTACTGCGTCCTACGAGCAGTACTTC	CASSLASGTASYEQYF
TRBD1	TRBV18	NA	TRBJ2-7	TGTGCCAGCTCACCAGGGACAGACCGATACGAGCAGTACTTC	CASSPGTDRYEQYF
NA	TRBV7-2	NA	TRBJ2-3	TGTGCCAGCAGCTTTGGCACAGATACGCAGTATTTT	CASSFGTDTQYF
NA	TRBV19	NA	TRBJ1-2	TGTGCCAGTAGTACTCAGGTTCGGTATGGCTACACCTTC	CASSTQVRYGYTF
NA	TRBV30	NA	TRBJ1-3	TGTGCCTGGAGCCGCGGGTTTACCGGGTCTGGAAACACCATATATTTT	CAWSRGFTGSGNTIYF
NA	TRBV18	once	TRBJ2-3	TGTGCCAGCTCTCCCCGAGGAATAGATACGCAGTATTTT	CASSPRGIDTQYF
TRBD2	TRBV4-1	NA	TRBJ2-3	TGCGCCAGCAGCCAAGGACTAGCGGTTACGCAGTATTTT	CASSQGLAVTQYF
TRBD2	TRBV4-3	NA	TRBJ2-2	TGCGCCAGCAGCCGTTACGGGACTAGCGAGTCAACCGGGGAGCTGTTTTTT	CASSRYGTSESTGELFF
NA	TRBV6-6	NA	TRBJ1-2	TGTGCCAGCAGTCCCAGCGGGGACTATGGCTACACCTTC	CASSPSGDYGYTF
TRBD1	TRBV4-3	NA	TRBJ2-1	TGCGCCAGCAGCCAGGGACAGGGGTCCTACAATGAGCAGTTCTTC	CASSQGQGSYNEQFF
TRBD1	TRBV28	NA	TRBJ1-2	TGTGCCAGCAGCTATACCCCGGGACAGGGGAACTATGGCTACACCTTC	CASSYTPGQGNYGYTF
NA	TRBV19	once	TRBJ2-3	TGTGCCAGTAGTTGGTCAGGGGTAACAGATACGCAGTATTTT	CASSWSGVTDTQYF
TRBD1	TRBV28	once	TRBJ2-6	TGTGCCAGCAGGCCGACAGGGTCGGCCAACGTCCTGACTTTC	CASRPTGSANVLTF
TRBD2	TRBV7-9	NA	TRBJ2-5	TGTGCCAGCAGCCTGACTAGCGGGACGGGGGAGACCCAGTACTTC	CASSLTSGTGETQYF
NA	TRBV10-3	NA	TRBJ1-5	TGTGCCAGCGGAAAACAGGTTGAGAGCAATCAGCCCCAGCATTTT	CASGKQVESNQPQHF
NA	TRBV30	NA	TRBJ1-1	TGTGCCTGGAGTTTGCGACAGGAAGCTTTCTTT	CAWSLRQEAFF
NA	TRBV28	NA	TRBJ2-4	TGTGCCAGCAGTTTTCAAGGACGCCTAGCCAAAAACATTCAGTACTTC	CASSFQGRLAKNIQYF
NA	TRBV6-6	once	TRBJ2-7	TGTGCCAGCAGTCTACAGGGAACCCCCGAGCAGTACTTC	CASSLQGTPEQYF
TRBD1	TRBV28	NA	TRBJ2-7	TGTGCCAGCATCGGGACAGGGGGCTCCTACGAGCAGTACTTC	CASIGTGGSYEQYF
NA	TRBV5-6	NA	TRBJ2-7	TGTGCCAGCAGCTTCGGTCTCCGACAGAACCTCTACGAGCAGTACTTC	CASSFGLRQNLYEQYF
NA	TRBV7-9	few	TRBJ2-7	TGTGCCAGCGGCCTAACGGGGTCCTACGAGCAGTACTTC	CASGLTGSYEQYF
TRBD1	TRBV6-5	NA	TRBJ1-1	TGTGCCAGCAGTTACGAGGGGGCAGGGAAAGCTTTCTTT	CASSYEGAGKAFF
NA	TRBV2	NA	TRBJ2-5	TGTGCCAGCAGTGAAGCTGGGACCCTGCGAGAGACCCAGTACTTC	CASSEAGTLRETQYF
NA	TRBV14	NA	TRBJ1-2	TGTGCCAGCAGCCAAGACCTTGCGGGGCTGGATGGCTACACCTTC	CASSQDLAGLDGYTF
NA	TRBV9	NA	TRBJ1-1	TGTGCCAGCTCCATCGACTCCGGGGAGACTGAAGCTTTCTTT	CASSIDSGETEAFF
NA	TRBV11-3	NA	TRBJ2-7	TGTGCCAGCAGCTTAGACGGGAGAGACTACGAGCAGTACTTC	CASSLDGRDYEQYF
NA	TRBV28	NA	TRBJ1-1	TGTGCCAGCGGGGGGAGGAGACATCTTTTCTTT	CASGGRRHLFF
NA	TRBV4-3	NA	TRBJ1-2	TGCGCCAGCAGCAAAGACGTGATGTGCTACACCTTC	CASSKDVMCYTF
NA	TRBV5-8	NA	TRBJ2-3	TGTGCCAGCAGCTTGGCCGGAGCAGATACGCAGTATTTT	CASSLAGADTQYF
NA	TRBV2	NA	TRBJ1-6	TGTGCCAGCAGTGTTGGATCCGTCGGTTCACCCCTCCACTTT	CASSVGSVGSPLHF
NA	TRBV19	NA	TRBJ1-4	TGTGCCACCACAATGGGGACGGGAAAACTGTTTTTT	CATTMGTGKLFF